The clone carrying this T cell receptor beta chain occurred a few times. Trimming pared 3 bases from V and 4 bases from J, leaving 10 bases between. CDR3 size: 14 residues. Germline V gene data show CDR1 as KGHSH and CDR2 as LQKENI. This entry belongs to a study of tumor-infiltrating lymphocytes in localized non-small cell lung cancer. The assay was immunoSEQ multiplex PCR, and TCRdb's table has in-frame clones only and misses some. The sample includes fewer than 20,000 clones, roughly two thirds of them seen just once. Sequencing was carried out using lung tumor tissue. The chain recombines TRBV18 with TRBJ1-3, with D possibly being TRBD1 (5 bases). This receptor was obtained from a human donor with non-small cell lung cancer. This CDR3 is CASSPAGLGNTIYF. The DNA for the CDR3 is TGTGCCAGCTCACCTGCGGGGCTCGGAAACACCATATATTTT.